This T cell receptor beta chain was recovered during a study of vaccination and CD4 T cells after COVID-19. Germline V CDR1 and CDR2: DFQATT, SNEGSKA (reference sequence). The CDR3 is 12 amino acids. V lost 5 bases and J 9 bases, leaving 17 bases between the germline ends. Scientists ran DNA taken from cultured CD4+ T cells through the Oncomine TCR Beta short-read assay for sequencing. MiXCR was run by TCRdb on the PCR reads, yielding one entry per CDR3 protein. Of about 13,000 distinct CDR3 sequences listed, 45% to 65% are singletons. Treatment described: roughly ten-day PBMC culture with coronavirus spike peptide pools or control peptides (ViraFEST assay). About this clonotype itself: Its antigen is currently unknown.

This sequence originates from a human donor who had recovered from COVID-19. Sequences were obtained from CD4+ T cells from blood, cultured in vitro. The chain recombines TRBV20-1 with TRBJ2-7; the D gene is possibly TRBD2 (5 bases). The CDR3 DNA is TGCAGTGCTTCTGCCCGGGAACCCATGCAGTACTTC. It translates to CSASAREPMQYF.